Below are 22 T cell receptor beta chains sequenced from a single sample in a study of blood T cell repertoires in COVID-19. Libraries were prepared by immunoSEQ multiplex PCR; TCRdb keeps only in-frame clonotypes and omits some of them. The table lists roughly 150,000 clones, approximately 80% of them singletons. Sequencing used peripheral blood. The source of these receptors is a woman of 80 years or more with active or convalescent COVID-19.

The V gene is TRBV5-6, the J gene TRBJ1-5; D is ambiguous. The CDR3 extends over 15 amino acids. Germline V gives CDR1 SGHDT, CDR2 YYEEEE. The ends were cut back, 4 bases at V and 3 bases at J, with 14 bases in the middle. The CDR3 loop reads CASSLREASNQPQHF. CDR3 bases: TGTGCCAGCAGCCTGCGGGAAGCATCCAATCAGCCCCAGCATTTT.

CDR3 region: CASSQAGGVTDTQYF. CDR3 bases: TGCGCCAGCAGCCAAGCGGGGGGTGTCACAGATACGCAGTATTTT. The J gene is TRBJ2-3, the V gene TRBV4-3; 7 bases line up with TRBD2. The junction had 3 bases not matched to a gene; V was cut back by 1 base and J by 2 bases. The CDR3 has 15 residues. In germline, CDR1 is LGHNA, CDR2 YSLEER.

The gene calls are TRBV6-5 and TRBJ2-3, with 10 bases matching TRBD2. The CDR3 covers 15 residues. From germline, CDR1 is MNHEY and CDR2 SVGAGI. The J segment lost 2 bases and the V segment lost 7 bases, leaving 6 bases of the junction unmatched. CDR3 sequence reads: CASTPSGGLTDTQYF. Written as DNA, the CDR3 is TGTGCCAGCACACCTAGCGGGGGCCTCACAGATACGCAGTATTTT.

CDR3 DNA: TGTGCCAGCAGCTTAATGGCTAGCGGGCCCCAAGAGACCCAGTACTTC. It yields the protein CASSLMASGPQETQYF. The rearrangement joins TRBV7-2 to TRBJ2-5; 8 bases fit TRBD2. CDR1 is SGHTA and CDR2 is FQGNSA in the germline V gene. J was trimmed by 1 base and V by 2 bases; bases with no gene match: 6. The CDR3 totals 16 residues. Filled out from reference TRBV7-2 and TRBJ2-5, the complete variable domain reads GAGVSQSPSNKVTEKGKDVELRCDPISGHTALYWYRQSLGQGLEFLIYFQGNSAPDKSGLPSDRFSAERTGGSVSTLTIQRTQQEDSAVYLCASSLMASGPQETQYFGPGTRLLVL.

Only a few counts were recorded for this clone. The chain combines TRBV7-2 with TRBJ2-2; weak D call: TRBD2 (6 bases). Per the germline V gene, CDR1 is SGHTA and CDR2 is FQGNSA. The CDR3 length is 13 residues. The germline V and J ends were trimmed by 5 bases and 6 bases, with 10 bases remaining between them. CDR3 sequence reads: CASSTGVAGELFF. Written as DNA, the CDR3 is TGTGCCAGCAGCACGGGGGTCGCCGGGGAGCTGTTTTTT.

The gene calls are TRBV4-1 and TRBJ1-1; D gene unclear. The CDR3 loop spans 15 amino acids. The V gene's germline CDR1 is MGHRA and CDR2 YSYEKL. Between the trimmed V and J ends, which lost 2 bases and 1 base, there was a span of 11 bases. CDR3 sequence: CASSQLVSGNTEAFF. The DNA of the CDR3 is TGCGCCAGCAGCCAACTAGTCTCGGGGAACACTGAAGCTTTCTTT.

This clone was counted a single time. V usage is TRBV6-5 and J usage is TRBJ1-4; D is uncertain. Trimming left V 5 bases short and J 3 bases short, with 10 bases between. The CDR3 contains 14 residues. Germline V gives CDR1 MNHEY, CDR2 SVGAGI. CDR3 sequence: CASSPFVANEKLFF. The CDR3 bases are TGTGCCAGCAGTCCCTTTGTTGCTAATGAAAAACTGTTTTTT.

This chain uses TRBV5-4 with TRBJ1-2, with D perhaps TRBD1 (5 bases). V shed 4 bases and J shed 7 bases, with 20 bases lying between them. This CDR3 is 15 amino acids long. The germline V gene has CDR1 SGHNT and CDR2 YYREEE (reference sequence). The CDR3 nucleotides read TGTGCCAGCAGCCAAGGTGGGCAGGGAAGTGTTGGCTACACCTTC. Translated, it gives CASSQGGQGSVGYTF.

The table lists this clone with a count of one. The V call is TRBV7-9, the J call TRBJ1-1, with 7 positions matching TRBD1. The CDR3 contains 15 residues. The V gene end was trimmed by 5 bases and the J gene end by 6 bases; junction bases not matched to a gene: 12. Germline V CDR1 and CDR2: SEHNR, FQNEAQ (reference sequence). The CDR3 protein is CASSPPGQGVAEAFF. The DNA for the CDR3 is TGTGCCAGCAGCCCCCCGGGTCAGGGGGTGGCTGAAGCTTTCTTT.

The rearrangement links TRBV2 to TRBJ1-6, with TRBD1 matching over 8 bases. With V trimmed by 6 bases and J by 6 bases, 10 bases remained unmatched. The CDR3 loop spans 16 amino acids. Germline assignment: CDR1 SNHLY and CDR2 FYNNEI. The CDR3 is CASRGRGTGFNSPLHF. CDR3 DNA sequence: TGTGCCAGCAGGGGAAGGGGGACAGGCTTTAATTCACCCCTCCACTTT.

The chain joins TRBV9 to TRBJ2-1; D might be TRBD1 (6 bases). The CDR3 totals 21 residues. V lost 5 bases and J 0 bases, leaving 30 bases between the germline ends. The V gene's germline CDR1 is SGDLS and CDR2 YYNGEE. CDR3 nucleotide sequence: TGTGCCAGCAGTTCATCACACAGGGAAAGGCCCCGGGGTATCTCCTACAATGAGCAGTTCTTC. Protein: CASSSSHRERPRGISYNEQFF.

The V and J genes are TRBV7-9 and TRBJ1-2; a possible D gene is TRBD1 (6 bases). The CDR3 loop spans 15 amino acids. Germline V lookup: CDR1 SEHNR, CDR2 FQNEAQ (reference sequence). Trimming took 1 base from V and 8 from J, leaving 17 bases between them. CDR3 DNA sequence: TGTGCCAGCAGCTTAGGCATGATCAGGGGCGACGGCTACACCTTC. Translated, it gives CASSLGMIRGDGYTF.

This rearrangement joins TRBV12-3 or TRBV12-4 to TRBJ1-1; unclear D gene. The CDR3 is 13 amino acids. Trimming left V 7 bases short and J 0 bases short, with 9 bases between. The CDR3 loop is CASTLGLNTEAFF. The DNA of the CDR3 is TGTGCCAGCACCCTCGGTTTGAACACTGAAGCTTTCTTT.

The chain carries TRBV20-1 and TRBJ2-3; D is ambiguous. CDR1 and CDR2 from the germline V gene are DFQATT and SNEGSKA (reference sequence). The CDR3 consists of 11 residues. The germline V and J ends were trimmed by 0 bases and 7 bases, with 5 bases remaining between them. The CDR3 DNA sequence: TGCAGTGCTAGAGATCCCTATACGCAGTATTTT. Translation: CSARDPYTQYF.

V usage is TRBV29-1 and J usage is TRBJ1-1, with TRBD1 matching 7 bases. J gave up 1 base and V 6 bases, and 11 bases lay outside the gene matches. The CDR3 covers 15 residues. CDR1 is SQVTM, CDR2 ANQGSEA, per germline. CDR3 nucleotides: TGCAGCGTCGAATCCGGGACAGTGAGGAACACTGAAGCTTTCTTT. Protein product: CSVESGTVRNTEAFF.

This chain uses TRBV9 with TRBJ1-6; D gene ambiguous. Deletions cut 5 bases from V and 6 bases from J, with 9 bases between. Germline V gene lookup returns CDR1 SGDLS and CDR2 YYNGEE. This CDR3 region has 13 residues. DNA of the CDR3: TGTGCCAGCAGTTCGGGTCCTAATTCACCCCTCCACTTT. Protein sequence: CASSSGPNSPLHF.

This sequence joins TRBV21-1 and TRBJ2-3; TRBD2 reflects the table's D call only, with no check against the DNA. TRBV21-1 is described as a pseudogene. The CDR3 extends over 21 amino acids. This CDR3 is CASSKINGIAGGRVHTDTQYF. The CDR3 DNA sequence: TGTGCCAGCAGCAAAATAAATGGAATAGCGGGGGGGCGGGTCCATACAGATACGCAGTATTTT.

This CDR3 reads CASSLRGKNTEAFF. The CDR3 DNA reads as TGTGCCAGCAGTTTAAGAGGGAAGAACACTGAAGCTTTCTTT. The V and J genes are TRBV27 and TRBJ1-1; no clear D. Trimming stripped 2 bases from V and 1 base from J, with 8 bases between. Germline CDR1 MNHEY, CDR2 SMNVEV (reference sequence). This CDR3 is 14 amino acids long.

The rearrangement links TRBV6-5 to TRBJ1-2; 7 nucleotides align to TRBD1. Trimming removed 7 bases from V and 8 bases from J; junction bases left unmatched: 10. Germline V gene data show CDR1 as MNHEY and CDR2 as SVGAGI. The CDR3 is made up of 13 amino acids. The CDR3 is CASTDRESRGYTF. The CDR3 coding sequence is TGTGCCAGCACCGACAGGGAATCTAGAGGCTACACCTTC.

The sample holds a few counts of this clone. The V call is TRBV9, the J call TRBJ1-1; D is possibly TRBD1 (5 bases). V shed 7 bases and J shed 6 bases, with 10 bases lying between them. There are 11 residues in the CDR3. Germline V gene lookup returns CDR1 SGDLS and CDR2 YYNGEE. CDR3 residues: CASGGDSEAFF. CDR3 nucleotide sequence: TGTGCCAGCGGGGGGGACTCTGAAGCTTTCTTT.

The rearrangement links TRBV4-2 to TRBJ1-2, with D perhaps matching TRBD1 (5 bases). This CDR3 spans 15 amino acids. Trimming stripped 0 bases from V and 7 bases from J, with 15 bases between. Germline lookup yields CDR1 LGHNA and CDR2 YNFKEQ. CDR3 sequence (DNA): TGTGCCAGCAGCCAAGAAGAGACGGTCGGGGGTGGCTACACCTTC. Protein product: CASSQEETVGGGYTF.

Written as DNA, the CDR3 is TGTGCCAGCAGTCGAACAGGAATCTATGGCTACACCTTC. It encodes CASSRTGIYGYTF. V is TRBV6-5 and J is TRBJ1-2; D may be TRBD1 (5 bases). V shed 5 bases and J shed 4 bases, with 11 bases lying between them. This CDR3 has 13 amino acids. Germline loops: CDR1 MNHEY, CDR2 SVGAGI.